The 10 T cell receptor beta chains in this list originate from one sample, sequenced in a study of cytomegalovirus exposure and HLA in healthy donors. The PCR used 60 Vbeta and 13 Jbeta primers. Assay used: immunoSEQ multiplex PCR; TCRdb lists only in-frame clones, some missing. This sample yields 130,000 to 150,000 clones, of which 79% are seen a single time; roughly 1% belongs to the top ten. Sequenced material: PBMCs. The receptor set was obtained from a man between 18 and 29 years old in good health and CMV-seronegative.

A remark on this clone: One end of the junction is discordant with germline, which a read error may explain. The chain couples TRBV7-9 to TRBJ1-1; the D is unclear. Germline V CDR1 and CDR2: SEHNR, FQNEAQ (reference sequence). The CDR3 has 16 residues. The CDR3 is CSSRPYVLREDTEAFF. DNA of the CDR3: TGTTCCAGCAGGCCTTATGTGTTAAGGGAGGACACTGAAGCTTTCTTT.

Only a few counts were recorded for this clone. The chain recombines TRBV25-1 with TRBJ2-4; D uncertain. CDR1 and CDR2 (germline): MGHDK, SYGVNS. The CDR3 runs 15 residues. V was pared by 4 bases and J by 3 bases, with 13 bases between. The CDR3 reads CASSAFVSDKNIQYF. The CDR3 DNA is TGTGCCAGCAGTGCGTTTGTCAGCGACAAAAACATTCAGTACTTC.

Only one count was recorded for this clone. V usage is TRBV5-6 and J usage is TRBJ2-2, with 15 positions matching TRBD2. CDR1 is SGHDT, CDR2 YYEEEE, per germline. This CDR3 contains 18 residues. Unmatched junction bases numbered 8, after V lost 3 bases and J lost 5 bases. The CDR3 sequence is CASSSRTSGGAGTGELFF. CDR3 nucleotides: TGTGCCAGCAGCTCAAGGACTAGCGGGGGGGCCGGGACCGGGGAGCTGTTTTTT. The entire variable domain, with the rest obtained from reference TRBV5-6 and TRBJ2-2, is as follows: DAGVTQSPTHLIKTRGQQVTLRCSPKSGHDTVSWYQQALGQGPQFIFQYYEEEERQRGNFPDRFSGHQFPNYSSELNVNALLLGDSALYLCASSSRTSGGAGTGELFFGEGSRLTVL.

The genes are TRBV7-9 and TRBJ2-5, with unresolved D. This CDR3 has 15 amino acids. The ends were cut back, 5 bases at V and 3 bases at J, with 16 bases in the middle. The V gene's germline CDR1 is SEHNR and CDR2 FQNEAQ (reference sequence). The CDR3 sequence: CASSPRLLLEETQYF. The CDR3 DNA reads as TGTGCCAGCAGCCCGCGACTCCTCTTAGAAGAGACCCAGTACTTC.

The V and J genes are TRBV7-9 and TRBJ2-7; TRBD1 agrees at 8 bases. This CDR3 spans 14 amino acids. After removal of 4 bases from V and 5 bases from J, the junction contained 7 bases not matched to a gene. In germline, CDR1 is SEHNR, CDR2 FQNEAQ (reference sequence). CDR3 region: CASSSRTGRDEQYF. Written as DNA, the CDR3 is TGTGCCAGCAGCTCCAGGACAGGGCGGGACGAGCAGTACTTC. The complete variable domain, with remaining parts taken from reference TRBV7-9 and TRBJ2-7, reads DTGVSQNPRHKITKRGQNVTFRCDPISEHNRLYWYRQTLGQGPEFLTYFQNEAQLEKSRLLSDRFSAERPKGSFSTLEIQRTEQGDSAMYLCASSSRTGRDEQYFGPGTRLTVT.

The chain carries TRBV30 and TRBJ2-5; D is perhaps TRBD2 (6 bases). CDR3 length: 14 amino acids. V was trimmed by 4 bases and J by 11 bases, leaving 23 bases between them. CDR1 and CDR2 (germline): GTSNPN, SVGIG (reference sequence). Here the CDR3 reads CAWKGRLPGGEQYF. The CDR3 bases are TGTGCCTGGAAGGGCCGGCTCCCCGGGGGAGAGCAGTACTTC. The full variable domain, its missing parts supplied by reference TRBV30 and TRBJ2-5, is SQTIHQWPATLVQPVGSPLSLECTVEGTSNPNLYWYRQAAGRGLQLLFYSVGIGQISSEVPQNLSASRPQDRQFILSSKKLLLSDSGFYLCAWKGRLPGGEQYFGPGTRLLVL.

The chain employs TRBV19 and TRBJ2-1; 7 bases agree with TRBD2. The V and J ends lost 0 bases and 2 bases, in that order; junction bases with no gene match: 7. The V gene's germline CDR1 is LNHDA and CDR2 SQIVND (reference sequence). The CDR3 contains 17 residues. CDR3 sequence (DNA): TGTGCCAGTAGTATAGATCAGCGGGGCCGCCCCTACAATGAGCAGTTCTTC. This gives the protein CASSIDQRGRPYNEQFF.

The chain employs TRBV6-6 and TRBJ1-6; the D is unclear. The CDR3 loop spans 14 amino acids. CDR1 and CDR2 (germline): MNHNY, SVGAGI (reference sequence). Trimming took 6 bases from V and 6 from J, leaving 12 bases between them. The CDR3 spells CASRYREGNSPLHF. Here the CDR3 DNA reads TGTGCCAGCAGGTACCGGGAAGGTAATTCACCCCTCCACTTT.

The rearrangement uses TRBV6-6 and TRBJ1-5, with D perhaps matching TRBD1 (5 bases). CDR3 size: 15 residues. Germline CDR1 and CDR2: MNHNY and SVGAGI (reference sequence). Trimming pared 2 bases from V and 2 bases from J, leaving 10 bases between. Here the CDR3 reads CASSYGRVGNQPQHF. The CDR3 nucleotides are TGTGCCAGCAGTTACGGCAGGGTTGGCAATCAGCCCCAGCATTTT.

V gene TRBV30 combines with J gene TRBJ1-1; tentative D call: TRBD1 (6 bases). V was clipped by 0 bases and J by 4 bases, with 18 bases between them. There are 16 residues in the CDR3. Germline lookup yields CDR1 GTSNPN and CDR2 SVGIG (reference sequence). CDR3 sequence (DNA): TGTGCCTGGAGTGTTAGGTTCTTTAGGGGGGGCACTGAAGCTTTCTTT. It translates to CAWSVRFFRGGTEAFF. Full variable domain (missing parts from reference TRBV30 and TRBJ1-1): SQTIHQWPATLVQPVGSPLSLECTVEGTSNPNLYWYRQAAGRGLQLLFYSVGIGQISSEVPQNLSASRPQDRQFILSSKKLLLSDSGFYLCAWSVRFFRGGTEAFFGQGTRLTVV.